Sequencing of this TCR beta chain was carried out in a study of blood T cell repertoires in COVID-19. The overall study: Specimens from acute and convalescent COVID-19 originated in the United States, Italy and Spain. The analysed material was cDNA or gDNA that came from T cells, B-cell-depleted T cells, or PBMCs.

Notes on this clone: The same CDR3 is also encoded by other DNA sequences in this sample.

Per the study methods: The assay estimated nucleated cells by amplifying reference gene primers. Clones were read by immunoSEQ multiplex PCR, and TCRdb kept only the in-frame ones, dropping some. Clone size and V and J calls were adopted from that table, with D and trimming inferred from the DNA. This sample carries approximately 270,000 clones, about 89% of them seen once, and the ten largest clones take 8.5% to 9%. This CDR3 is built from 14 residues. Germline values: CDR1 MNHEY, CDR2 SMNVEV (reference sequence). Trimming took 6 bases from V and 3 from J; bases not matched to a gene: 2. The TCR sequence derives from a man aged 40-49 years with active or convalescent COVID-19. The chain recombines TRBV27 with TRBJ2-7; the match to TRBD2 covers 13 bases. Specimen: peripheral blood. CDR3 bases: TGTGCCAGCAGCCGGACTAGCGGGGGCTACGAGCAGTACTTC. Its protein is CASSRTSGGYEQYF.